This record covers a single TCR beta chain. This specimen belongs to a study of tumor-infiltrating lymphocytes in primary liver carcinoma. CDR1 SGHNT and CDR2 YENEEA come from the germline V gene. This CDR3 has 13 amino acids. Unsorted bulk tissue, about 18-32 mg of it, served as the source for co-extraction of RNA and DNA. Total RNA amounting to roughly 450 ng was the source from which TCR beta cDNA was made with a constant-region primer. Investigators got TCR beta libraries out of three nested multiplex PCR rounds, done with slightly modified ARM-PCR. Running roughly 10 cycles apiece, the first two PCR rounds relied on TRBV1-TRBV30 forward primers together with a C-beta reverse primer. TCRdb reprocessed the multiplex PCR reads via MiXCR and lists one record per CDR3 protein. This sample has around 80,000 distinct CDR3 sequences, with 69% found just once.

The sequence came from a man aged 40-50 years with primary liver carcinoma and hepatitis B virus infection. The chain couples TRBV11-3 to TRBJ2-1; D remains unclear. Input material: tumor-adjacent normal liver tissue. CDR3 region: CAGSLGPLNEQFF. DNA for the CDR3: TGTGCTGGCAGCTTAGGGCCTCTGAATGAGCAGTTCTTC.